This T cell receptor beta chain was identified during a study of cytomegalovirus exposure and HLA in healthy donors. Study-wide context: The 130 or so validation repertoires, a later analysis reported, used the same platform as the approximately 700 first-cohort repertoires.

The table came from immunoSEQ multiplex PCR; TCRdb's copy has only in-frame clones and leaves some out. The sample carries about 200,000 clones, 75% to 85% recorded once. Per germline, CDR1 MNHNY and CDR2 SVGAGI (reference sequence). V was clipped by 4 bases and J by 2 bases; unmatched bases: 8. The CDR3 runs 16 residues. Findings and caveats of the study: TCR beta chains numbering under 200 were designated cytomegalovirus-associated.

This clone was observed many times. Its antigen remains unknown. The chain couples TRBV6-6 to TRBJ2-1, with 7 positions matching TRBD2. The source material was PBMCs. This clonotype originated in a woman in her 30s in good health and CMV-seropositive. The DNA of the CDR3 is TGTGCCAGCAGTTCCGCTAGCGGAGCACCCTACAATGAGCAGTTCTTC. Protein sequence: CASSSASGAPYNEQFF.